This T cell receptor (beta chain) is drawn from a study of breast tumors, draining lymph nodes, adjacent tissues. TCRdb re-called the multiplex PCR reads through MiXCR, storing one row per CDR3 protein. The sample comprises approximately 250,000 distinct CDR3 sequences, roughly a third of which are singletons, and under 4.5% rests with the top ten. Study-level points and caveats: Luminal-like breast cancer showed significantly higher tumor–nontumor repertoire similarity than basal-like. Data fit most tumor T cells coming from lymph node, expanding in tumor.

The CDR3 totals 15 residues. The germline CDR1 and CDR2 sequences are KGHDR and SFDVKD. Samples came from axillary lymph nodes draining the breast cancer. Comment on this clonotype: What it binds is unknown. One end of the junction varies from germline; a read error may be responsible.

This rearrangement joins TRBV24-1 to TRBJ2-1; the D gene is possibly TRBD2 (6 bases). Source material: axillary lymph node tissue. This clonotype was obtained from a female donor with breast cancer. Some clones in this sample may be carry-over from other donors' samples. The CDR3 bases are TGTGCCAGCAGTGAGCGGGCTAGCTCCTACAATGAGCAGTTCTTC. Translating it yields CASSERASSYNEQFF.